There are many counts of the clone carrying this T cell receptor beta chain. This sample was included in a study of T cells after yellow fever vaccination. Study information: SMART-Seq v4 Ultra Low Input prepared libraries from low-cell fractions.

V dropped 8 bases and J dropped 4 bases, with 15 bases sitting between them. The CDR3 runs 13 residues. MiXCR was run by TCRdb on the 5' RACE reads, yielding one entry per CDR3 protein. In the table there are some 110,000 distinct CDR3 sequences, roughly 8.4% of which are singletons. The sequence was obtained from a man aged 25-45 years who received the YFV17D yellow fever vaccine. The material was CD8+ T cells sorted from PBMCs, obtained 45 days after the yellow fever booster vaccination. The chain combines TRBV12-3 or TRBV12-4 with TRBJ2-7; no firm D call. CDR3 sequence: CASQAGQRYEQYF. The CDR3 DNA reads TGTGCCAGCCAAGCTGGGCAGCGTTACGAGCAGTACTTC.